The sequence of this T cell receptor (beta chain) was determined in a study of cytomegalovirus exposure and HLA in healthy donors. As regards this clone: The target antigen is unknown.

The PCR made use of 60 Vbeta and 13 Jbeta primers. Sequencing was performed with immunoSEQ multiplex PCR; in TCRdb, only in-frame clones are kept and a portion is missing. The sample has roughly 100,000 clones. Study conclusions and caveats: As a later analysis revealed, most CMV-associated TCR beta chains appeared HLA-restricted.

This CDR3 is 16 amino acids long. V shed 4 bases and J 2 bases; nucleotides not matched to a gene: 7. Germline V lookup: CDR1 KGHSH, CDR2 LQKENI. The sequencing sample was made of PBMCs. The source is a man aged 50 to 60 in good health and CMV-seropositive. The chain employs TRBV18 and TRBJ2-3; 9 bases are a match to TRBD2. Written as DNA, the CDR3 is TGTGCCAGCTCACTCGAAGCGGGAGGATTCACAGATACGCAGTATTTT. Its protein is CASSLEAGGFTDTQYF.